The rows below give T cell receptor beta chains drawn from one sample of a study of shared clonotypes between healthy human individuals. Clones were sequenced by immunoSEQ multiplex PCR, and TCRdb holds only the in-frame ones, with some missing. The sample yields about 600,000 clones, roughly four fifths seen once. The sequenced sample was PBMCs. All receptors derive from a woman aged 40 to 49 in good health. Some clones in this sample may be carry-over from other donors' samples. The CDR3 runs from the conserved cysteine through the conserved F or W. The D gene is left open where the match is weak. Clone size is given for some rows only: seen once, a few or many times, or a class if the clone is expanded.

D	V	length	J	size	CDR3	DNA
-	TRBV4-3	13	TRBJ2-2	-	CASSQGGTGELFF	TGCGCCAGCAGCCAAGGGGGGACCGGGGAGCTGTTTTTT
TRBD2	TRBV7-9	15	TRBJ2-3	few	CASSRGAGVKDTQYF	TGTGCCAGCAGCCGAGGGGCGGGAGTTAAAGATACGCAGTATTTT
TRBD1	TRBV19	14	TRBJ1-1	-	CASSTGQGYTEAFF	TGTGCCAGTAGTACGGGACAGGGGTACACTGAAGCTTTCTTT
-	TRBV30	14	TRBJ2-7	-	CAWSAGAGSYEQYF	TGTGCCTGGAGTGCGGGGGCGGGCTCCTACGAGCAGTACTTC
-	TRBV27	14	TRBJ1-5	-	CASSLLGGNQPQHF	TGTGCCAGCAGTCTCCTTGGAGGCAATCAGCCCCAGCATTTT
-	TRBV11-2	14	TRBJ2-7	-	CASSLDRGAFEQYF	TGTGCCAGCAGCTTAGATCGGGGGGCCTTCGAGCAGTACTTC
-	TRBV19	13	TRBJ1-2	-	CASSFSGNYGYTF	TGTGCCAGTAGTTTTAGCGGTAACTATGGCTACACCTTC
-	TRBV19	14	TRBJ1-5	-	CASTPKDGFQPQHF	TGTGCCAGTACCCCCAAGGACGGTTTTCAGCCCCAGCATTTT
TRBD1	TRBV7-2	14	TRBJ1-3	-	CASSPVVQGATIYF	TGTGCCAGCAGCCCCGTGGTACAGGGGGCGACCATATATTTT
TRBD2	TRBV9	15	TRBJ2-1	-	CASSVGTSSYNEQFF	TGTGCCAGCAGCGTAGGGACTAGCAGTTACAATGAGCAGTTCTTC
TRBD2	TRBV5-1	16	TRBJ2-1	-	CASRPRMGTSGNEQFF	TGCGCCAGCAGGCCTAGAATGGGGACTAGCGGGAATGAGCAGTTCTTC
-	TRBV11-2	15	TRBJ1-2	-	CASSLGPIQVDGYTF	TGTGCCAGCAGCTTGGGCCCTATACAGGTCGATGGCTACACCTTC
-	TRBV7-8	14	TRBJ2-7	-	CASSPTGQPYEQYF	TGTGCCAGCAGCCCTACGGGACAACCCTACGAGCAGTACTTC
-	TRBV7-2	16	TRBJ2-7	-	CASSPTWDSTSYEQYF	TGTGCCAGCAGCCCCACCTGGGACTCCACCTCCTACGAGCAGTACTTC
TRBD2	TRBV4-2	13	TRBJ2-7	-	CASSHPGGYEQYF	TGTGCCAGCAGCCACCCGGGGGGGTACGAGCAGTACTTC
TRBD1	TRBV7-9	17	TRBJ2-6	-	CASSARGTGSGANVLTF	TGTGCCAGCAGCGCGCGAGGGACAGGCTCTGGGGCCAACGTCCTGACTTTC
-	TRBV28	16	TRBJ2-3	-	CASSLLTGPSTDTQYF	TGTGCCAGCAGTTTACTTACGGGGCCTAGCACAGATACGCAGTATTTT
-	TRBV19	14	TRBJ1-1	once	CASSIAGYDTEAFF	TGTGCCAGTAGTATCGCGGGCTACGACACTGAAGCTTTCTTT
-	TRBV27	14	TRBJ2-7	-	CASRPQGPLYEQYF	TGTGCCAGCAGGCCCCAGGGGCCCCTCTACGAGCAGTACTTC
TRBD2	TRBV2	13	TRBJ2-7	-	CASKPGLEGEQYF	TGTGCCAGCAAACCGGGACTAGAGGGCGAGCAGTACTTC
TRBD2	TRBV13	14	TRBJ2-7	-	CASSSTSGYYEQYF	TGTGCCAGCAGTTCGACTAGCGGGTACTACGAGCAGTACTTC
-	TRBV7-9	15	TRBJ2-2	-	CASSDIRAGTGELFF	TGTGCCAGCAGCGATATTAGGGCAGGGACCGGGGAGCTGTTTTTT
TRBD1	TRBV7-9	15	TRBJ1-2	-	CASSLVQGVNYGYTF	TGTGCCAGCAGCTTAGTCCAGGGGGTTAACTATGGCTACACCTTC
TRBD1	TRBV5-1	14	TRBJ1-1	few	CASSTGTGNTEAFF	TGCGCCAGCAGCACCGGGACAGGGAACACTGAAGCTTTCTTT
TRBD2	TRBV29-1	13	TRBJ2-7	-	CSVGGGGSYEQYF	TGCAGCGTTGGCGGGGGGGGTAGCTACGAGCAGTACTTC
-	TRBV19	13	TRBJ1-4	-	CASSQISNEKLFF	TGTGCCAGTAGCCAGATTTCTAATGAAAAACTGTTTTTT
-	TRBV10-2	15	TRBJ1-5	-	CASREGTLSNQPQHF	TGCGCCAGCAGGGAAGGGACACTTAGCAATCAGCCCCAGCATTTT
-	TRBV7-7	15	TRBJ2-3	-	CASSLTSSQLDTQYF	TGTGCCAGCAGCTTGACTAGTTCCCAACTAGATACGCAGTATTTT
-	TRBV7-3	13	TRBJ2-2	-	CASSLPSGGELFF	TGTGCCAGCAGCTTACCAAGCGGGGGGGAGCTGTTTTTT
-	TRBV29-1	13	TRBJ2-5	-	CSVVGRGRVTQYF	TGCAGCGTAGTCGGACGCGGTCGGGTGACCCAGTACTTC
-	TRBV28	12	TRBJ1-6	-	CASTQTVSPLHF	TGTGCCAGCACCCAAACCGTTTCACCCCTCCACTTT